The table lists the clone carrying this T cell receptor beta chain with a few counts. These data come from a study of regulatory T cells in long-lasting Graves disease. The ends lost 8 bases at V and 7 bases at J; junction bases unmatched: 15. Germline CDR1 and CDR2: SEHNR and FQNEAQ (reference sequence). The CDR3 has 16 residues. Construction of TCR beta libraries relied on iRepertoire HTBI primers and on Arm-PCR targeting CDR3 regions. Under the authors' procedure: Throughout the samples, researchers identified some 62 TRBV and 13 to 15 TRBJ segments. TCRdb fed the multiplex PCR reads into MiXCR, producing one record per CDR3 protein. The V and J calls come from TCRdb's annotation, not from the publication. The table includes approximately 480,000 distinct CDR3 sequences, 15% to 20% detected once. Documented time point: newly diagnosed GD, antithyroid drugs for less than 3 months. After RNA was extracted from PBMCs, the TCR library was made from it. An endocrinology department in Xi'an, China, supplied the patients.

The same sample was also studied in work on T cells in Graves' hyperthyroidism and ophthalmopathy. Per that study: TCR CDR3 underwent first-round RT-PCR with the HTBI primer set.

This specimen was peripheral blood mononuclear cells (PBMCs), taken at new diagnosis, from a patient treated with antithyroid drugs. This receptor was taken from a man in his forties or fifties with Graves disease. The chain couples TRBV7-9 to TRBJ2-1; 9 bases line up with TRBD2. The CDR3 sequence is CASANLGVAGANEQFF. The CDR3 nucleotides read TGTGCCAGCGCCAACCTGGGGGTAGCGGGAGCTAATGAGCAGTTCTTC.